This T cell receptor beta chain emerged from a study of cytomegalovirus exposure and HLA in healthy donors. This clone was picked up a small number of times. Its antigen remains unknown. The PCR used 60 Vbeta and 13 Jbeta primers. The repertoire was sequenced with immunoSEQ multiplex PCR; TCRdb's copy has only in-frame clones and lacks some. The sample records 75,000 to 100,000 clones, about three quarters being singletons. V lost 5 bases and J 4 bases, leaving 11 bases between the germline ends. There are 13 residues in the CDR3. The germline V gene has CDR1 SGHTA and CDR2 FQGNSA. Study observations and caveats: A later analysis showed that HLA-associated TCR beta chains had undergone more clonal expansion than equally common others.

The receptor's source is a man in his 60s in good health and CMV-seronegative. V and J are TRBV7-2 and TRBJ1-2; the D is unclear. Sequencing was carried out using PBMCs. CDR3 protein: CASSPGPSYGYTF. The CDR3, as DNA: TGTGCCAGCAGCCCTGGGCCCTCCTATGGCTACACCTTC.